These T cell receptor beta chains were read from a single sample in a study of CD8 T cells in ankylosing spondylitis. TCRdb passed the 5' RACE reads through MiXCR, listing each CDR3 protein once. The data hold 200,000 to 300,000 distinct CDR3 sequences, with more than 20% observed a single time. What was sequenced was blood, either unsorted or a sorted T cell fraction (not recorded which). Receptors originate from a male donor with ankylosing spondylitis or in good health (not recorded which). Each CDR3 is given with its conserved first and last residue. The D gene is left open where the match is weak. Not all rows give a size; the values are once, few, many and, for expanded clones, a class.

j_call: TRBJ2-1
cdr3_length: 15
d_call: TRBD1
clone_size: few
v_call: TRBV7-8
cdr3_nt: TGTGCCAGCAGTCCAGGGGGTCGCTCCTACAATGAGCAGTTCTTC
cdr3_aa: CASSPGGRSYNEQFF

j_call: TRBJ2-4
cdr3_length: 15
d_call: .
clone_size: many
v_call: TRBV5-5
cdr3_nt: TGTGCCAGCAGCCGGACGGGCCTAGCCAAAAACATTCAGTACTTC
cdr3_aa: CASSRTGLAKNIQYF

j_call: TRBJ2-7
cdr3_length: 12
d_call: .
clone_size: many
v_call: TRBV11-2
cdr3_nt: TGTGCCAGCAGCTTTCGTACGACCGAGCAGTACTTC
cdr3_aa: CASSFRTTEQYF

j_call: TRBJ2-7
cdr3_length: 15
d_call: .
clone_size: many
v_call: TRBV20-1
cdr3_nt: TGCAGTGCTATCAACAGGGCCGAGGAGCTATACGAGCAGTACTTC
cdr3_aa: CSAINRAEELYEQYF

j_call: TRBJ2-1
cdr3_length: 15
d_call: .
clone_size: .
v_call: TRBV5-5
cdr3_nt: TGTGCCAGCACTCTGGCTCACAACTCCTACAATGAGCAGTTCTTC
cdr3_aa: CASTLAHNSYNEQFF

j_call: TRBJ2-1
cdr3_length: 12
d_call: .
clone_size: many
v_call: TRBV29-1
cdr3_nt: TGCAGCGTTGATCTCGGGGGAGTAGAGCAGTTCTTC
cdr3_aa: CSVDLGGVEQFF

j_call: TRBJ2-3
cdr3_length: 15
d_call: TRBD1
clone_size: few
v_call: TRBV15
cdr3_nt: TGTGCCACCAGCAGCCGGGACAGAAACACAGATACGCAGTATTTT
cdr3_aa: CATSSRDRNTDTQYF

j_call: TRBJ2-7
cdr3_length: 15
d_call: .
clone_size: .
v_call: TRBV12-3/TRBV12-4
cdr3_nt: TGTGCCAGCAGTTTACGGGACTGGCGAAAGTACGAGCAGTACTTC
cdr3_aa: CASSLRDWRKYEQYF

j_call: TRBJ2-5
cdr3_length: 12
d_call: .
clone_size: .
v_call: TRBV27
cdr3_nt: TGTGCCAGCCGACCGTACCAAGAGACCCAGTACTTC
cdr3_aa: CASRPYQETQYF

j_call: TRBJ2-5
cdr3_length: 17
d_call: TRBD2
clone_size: .
v_call: TRBV7-9
cdr3_nt: TGTGCCAGCAGCCCACCTGTCGGACTAGCGGGCGGCGAGACCCAGTACTTC
cdr3_aa: CASSPPVGLAGGETQYF

j_call: TRBJ2-1
cdr3_length: 11
d_call: .
clone_size: .
v_call: TRBV20-1
cdr3_nt: TGCAGTGCTAGGGGCTTGCATGAGCAGTTCTTC
cdr3_aa: CSARGLHEQFF

j_call: TRBJ2-6
cdr3_length: 21
d_call: TRBD2
clone_size: few
v_call: TRBV20-1
cdr3_nt: TGCAGTGCTTCCAACCCTGCCAAACTAGCGGGGGACGCATCTGGGGCCAACGTCCTGACTTTC
cdr3_aa: CSASNPAKLAGDASGANVLTF

j_call: TRBJ2-2
cdr3_length: 14
d_call: .
clone_size: few
v_call: TRBV6-2/TRBV6-3
cdr3_nt: TGTGCCAGCAGGGGACACCCGAACACCGGGGAGCTGTTTTTT
cdr3_aa: CASRGHPNTGELFF

j_call: TRBJ1-1
cdr3_length: 13
d_call: .
clone_size: .
v_call: TRBV10-2
cdr3_nt: TGCGCCAGCAGTGAGTCGGCGAACACTGAAGCTTTCTTT
cdr3_aa: CASSESANTEAFF

j_call: TRBJ2-7
cdr3_length: 17
d_call: TRBD1
clone_size: few
v_call: TRBV7-9
cdr3_nt: TGTGCCAGCAGCCCTCGACAGGGCACACCCGGAGGCTACGAGCAGTACTTC
cdr3_aa: CASSPRQGTPGGYEQYF

j_call: TRBJ2-2
cdr3_length: 12
d_call: .
clone_size: .
v_call: TRBV20-1
cdr3_nt: TGCAGTGCTCTAGACAGCCGCGGGGAGCTGTTTTTT
cdr3_aa: CSALDSRGELFF

j_call: TRBJ2-1
cdr3_length: 14
d_call: TRBD2
clone_size: many
v_call: TRBV18
cdr3_nt: TGTGCCAGCTCACGGGGACTAGCGGGGGGCGAGCAGTTCTTC
cdr3_aa: CASSRGLAGGEQFF

j_call: TRBJ2-1
cdr3_length: 15
d_call: .
clone_size: .
v_call: TRBV10-3
cdr3_nt: TGTGCCATCAGTGAGTCGAGAGGCAGGGCCAATGAGCAGTTCTTC
cdr3_aa: CAISESRGRANEQFF

j_call: TRBJ2-7
cdr3_length: 17
d_call: TRBD1
clone_size: .
v_call: TRBV9
cdr3_nt: TGTGCCAGCAGCGCTTCTGAGTCGGGACAGCTCTCCTACGAGCAGTACTTC
cdr3_aa: CASSASESGQLSYEQYF

j_call: TRBJ2-7
cdr3_length: 16
d_call: TRBD2
clone_size: many
v_call: TRBV5-1
cdr3_nt: TGCGCCAGCAGCCCCGGGGCCGGTCTAGCGGGGGCCGAGCAGTACTTC
cdr3_aa: CASSPGAGLAGAEQYF

j_call: TRBJ2-2
cdr3_length: 13
d_call: .
clone_size: few
v_call: TRBV12-3/TRBV12-4
cdr3_nt: TGTGCCAGCAGTTTCGCGGGTTTCGGGGAGCTGTTTTTT
cdr3_aa: CASSFAGFGELFF

j_call: TRBJ1-1
cdr3_length: 11
d_call: .
clone_size: many
v_call: TRBV20-1
cdr3_nt: TGCAGTGTCAAGGGAAACACTGAAGCTTTCTTT
cdr3_aa: CSVKGNTEAFF

j_call: TRBJ2-6
cdr3_length: 15
d_call: .
clone_size: few
v_call: TRBV12-3/TRBV12-4
cdr3_nt: TGTGCCAGCAGTTACAGGAGCTCTGGGGCCAACGTCCTGACTTTC
cdr3_aa: CASSYRSSGANVLTF

j_call: TRBJ1-4
cdr3_length: 14
d_call: .
clone_size: many
v_call: TRBV6-5
cdr3_nt: TGTGCCAGCAGTTACTCGCGGCAGAATGAAAAACTGTTTTTT
cdr3_aa: CASSYSRQNEKLFF

j_call: TRBJ2-3
cdr3_length: 13
d_call: .
clone_size: few
v_call: TRBV29-1
cdr3_nt: TGCAGCGTGAACAGGGAGCCCACAGATACGCAGTATTTT
cdr3_aa: CSVNREPTDTQYF

j_call: TRBJ2-5
cdr3_length: 14
d_call: .
clone_size: many
v_call: TRBV20-1
cdr3_nt: TGCAGTGCTAGAGACCCCAGGGTGGAAGAGACCCAGTACTTC
cdr3_aa: CSARDPRVEETQYF

j_call: TRBJ2-7
cdr3_length: 14
d_call: .
clone_size: once
v_call: TRBV9
cdr3_nt: TGTGCCAGGTATTGGCAGGGGATAGTCGGGGAGCAGTACTTC
cdr3_aa: CARYWQGIVGEQYF

j_call: TRBJ2-7
cdr3_length: 15
d_call: TRBD2
clone_size: few
v_call: TRBV12-3/TRBV12-4
cdr3_nt: TGTGCCAGCAGTCCCCTACTAGCGGGGCTACACGAGCAGTACTTC
cdr3_aa: CASSPLLAGLHEQYF

j_call: TRBJ2-7
cdr3_length: 14
d_call: TRBD1
clone_size: many
v_call: TRBV20-1
cdr3_nt: TGCAGTGCTAAAGCCGGGACAGGGCCCTACGAGCAGTACTTC
cdr3_aa: CSAKAGTGPYEQYF

j_call: TRBJ2-3
cdr3_length: 11
d_call: .
clone_size: .
v_call: TRBV12-3/TRBV12-4
cdr3_nt: TGTGCCAGCAGGGAGGTAGATACGCAGTATTTT
cdr3_aa: CASREVDTQYF

j_call: TRBJ1-2
cdr3_length: 15
d_call: .
clone_size: few
v_call: TRBV6-1
cdr3_nt: TGTGCCAGCAGCCCAGGGGCAGGGGCTAACTATGGCTACACCTTC
cdr3_aa: CASSPGAGANYGYTF

j_call: TRBJ1-1
cdr3_length: 11
d_call: .
clone_size: .
v_call: TRBV2
cdr3_nt: TGTGCCAGCCTAGGGAACACTGAAGCTTTCTTT
cdr3_aa: CASLGNTEAFF

j_call: TRBJ2-1
cdr3_length: 15
d_call: .
clone_size: .
v_call: TRBV7-2
cdr3_nt: TGTGCCAGCAGCTTCGACCAAATGGCCTACAATGAGCAGTTATTC
cdr3_aa: CASSFDQMAYNEQLF

j_call: TRBJ2-2
cdr3_length: 15
d_call: .
clone_size: many
v_call: TRBV5-6
cdr3_nt: TGTGCCAGCAGCTTGGGTGTGGTGGTGGCCGGGGAGCTGTTTTTT
cdr3_aa: CASSLGVVVAGELFF

j_call: TRBJ1-2
cdr3_length: 16
d_call: TRBD1
clone_size: .
v_call: TRBV20-1
cdr3_nt: TGCAGTGCTAGAGATCCGAGATCGGGGACAGACGCTGGCTACACCTTC
cdr3_aa: CSARDPRSGTDAGYTF

j_call: TRBJ2-3
cdr3_length: 12
d_call: .
clone_size: many
v_call: TRBV12-3/TRBV12-4
cdr3_nt: TGTGCCAGCAGTTTAGTAGAAGATACGCAGTATTTT
cdr3_aa: CASSLVEDTQYF

j_call: TRBJ2-3
cdr3_length: 11
d_call: .
clone_size: few
v_call: TRBV10-2
cdr3_nt: TGCGCCAGCATGGCAGGGGATACGCAGTATTTT
cdr3_aa: CASMAGDTQYF

j_call: TRBJ2-3
cdr3_length: 15
d_call: .
clone_size: once
v_call: TRBV20-1
cdr3_nt: TGCAGTGCTAGAGATTCCCTAGCCCGAGCAGATACGCAGTATTTT
cdr3_aa: CSARDSLARADTQYF

j_call: TRBJ1-1
cdr3_length: 14
d_call: TRBD1
clone_size: few
v_call: TRBV11-2
cdr3_nt: TGTGCCAGCAGCTTGGGACAGGGATCATCTGAAGCTTTCTTT
cdr3_aa: CASSLGQGSSEAFF

j_call: TRBJ2-5
cdr3_length: 15
d_call: .
clone_size: many
v_call: TRBV18
cdr3_nt: TGTGCCAGCTCCCAGGTCGGCGGGAACCAAGAGACCCAGTACTTC
cdr3_aa: CASSQVGGNQETQYF